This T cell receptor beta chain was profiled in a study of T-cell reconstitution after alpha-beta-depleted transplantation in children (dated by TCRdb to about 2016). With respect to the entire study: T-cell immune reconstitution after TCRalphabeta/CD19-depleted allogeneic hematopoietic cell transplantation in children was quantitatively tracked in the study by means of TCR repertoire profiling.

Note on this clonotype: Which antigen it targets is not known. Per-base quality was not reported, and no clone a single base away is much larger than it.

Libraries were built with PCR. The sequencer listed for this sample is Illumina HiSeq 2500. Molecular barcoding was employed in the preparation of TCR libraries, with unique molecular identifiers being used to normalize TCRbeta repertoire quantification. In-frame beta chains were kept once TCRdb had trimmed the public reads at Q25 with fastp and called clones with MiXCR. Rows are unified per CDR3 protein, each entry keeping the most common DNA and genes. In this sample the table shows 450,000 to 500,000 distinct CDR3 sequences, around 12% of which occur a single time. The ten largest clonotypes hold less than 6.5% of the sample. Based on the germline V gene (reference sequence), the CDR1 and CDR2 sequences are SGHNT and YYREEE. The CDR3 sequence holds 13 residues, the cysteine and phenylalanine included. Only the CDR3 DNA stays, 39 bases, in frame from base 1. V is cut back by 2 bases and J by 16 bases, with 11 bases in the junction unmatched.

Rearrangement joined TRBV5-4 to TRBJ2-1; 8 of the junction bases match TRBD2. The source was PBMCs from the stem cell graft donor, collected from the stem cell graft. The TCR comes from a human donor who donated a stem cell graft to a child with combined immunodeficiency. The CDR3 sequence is CASSLDATSEVFF. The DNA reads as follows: TGTGCCAGCAGCTTAGATGCGACTAGCGAAGTCTTCTTC.